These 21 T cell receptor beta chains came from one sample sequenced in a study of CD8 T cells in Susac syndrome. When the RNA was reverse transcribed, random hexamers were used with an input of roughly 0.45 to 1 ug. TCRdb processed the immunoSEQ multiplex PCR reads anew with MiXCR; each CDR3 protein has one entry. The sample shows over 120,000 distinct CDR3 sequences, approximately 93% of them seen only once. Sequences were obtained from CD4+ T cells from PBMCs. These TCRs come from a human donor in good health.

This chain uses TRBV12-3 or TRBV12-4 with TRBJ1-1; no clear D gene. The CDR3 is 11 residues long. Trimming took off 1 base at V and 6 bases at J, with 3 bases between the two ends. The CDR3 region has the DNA TGTGCCAGCAGTTTAGTGGCTGAAGCTTTCTTT. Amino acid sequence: CASSLVAEAFF.

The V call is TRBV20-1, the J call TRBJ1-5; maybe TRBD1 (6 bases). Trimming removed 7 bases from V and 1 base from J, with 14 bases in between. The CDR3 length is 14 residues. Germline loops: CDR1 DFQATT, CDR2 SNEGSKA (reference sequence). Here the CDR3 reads CSVSGDSSNQPQHF. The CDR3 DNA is TGCAGTGTATCAGGGGACTCAAGCAATCAGCCCCAGCATTTT.

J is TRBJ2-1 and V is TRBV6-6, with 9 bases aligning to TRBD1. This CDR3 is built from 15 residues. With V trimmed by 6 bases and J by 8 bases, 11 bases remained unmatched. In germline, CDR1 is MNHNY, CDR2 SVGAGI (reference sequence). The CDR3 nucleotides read TGTGCCAGCAGGCTCGCCATGACAGGGGGGGATGAGCAGTTCTTC. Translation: CASRLAMTGGDEQFF.

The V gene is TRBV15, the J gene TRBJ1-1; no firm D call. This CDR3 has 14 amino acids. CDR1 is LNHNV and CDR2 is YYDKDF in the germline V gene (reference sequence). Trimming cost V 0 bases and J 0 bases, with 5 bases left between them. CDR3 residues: CATSREIMNTEAFF. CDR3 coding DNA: TGTGCCACCAGCAGAGAGATCATGAACACTGAAGCTTTCTTT.

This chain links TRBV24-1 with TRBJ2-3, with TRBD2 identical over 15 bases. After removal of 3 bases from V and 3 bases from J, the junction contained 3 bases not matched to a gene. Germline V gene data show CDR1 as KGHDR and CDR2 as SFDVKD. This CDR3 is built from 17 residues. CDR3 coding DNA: TGTGCCACCAGTGATCTCGGGACTAGCGGGAGGACAGATACGCAGTATTTT. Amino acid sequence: CATSDLGTSGRTDTQYF.

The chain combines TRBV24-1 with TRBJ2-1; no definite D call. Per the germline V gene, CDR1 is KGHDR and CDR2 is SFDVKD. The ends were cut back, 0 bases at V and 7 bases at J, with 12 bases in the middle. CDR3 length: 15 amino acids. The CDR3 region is CATSDLGKGPNEQFF. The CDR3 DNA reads TGTGCCACCAGTGATTTGGGGAAAGGCCCTAATGAGCAGTTCTTC.

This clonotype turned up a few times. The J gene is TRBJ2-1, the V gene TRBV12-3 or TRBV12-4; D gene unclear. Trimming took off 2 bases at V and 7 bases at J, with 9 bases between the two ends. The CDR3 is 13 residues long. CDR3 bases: TGTGCCAGCAGTTTAATCCGGCGTAATGAGCAGTTCTTC. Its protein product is CASSLIRRNEQFF.

The CDR3 nucleotides are TGTGCCAGCAGTTTATGGAGGAACACCGGGGAGCTGTTTTTT. Translated: CASSLWRNTGELFF. The gene calls are TRBV12-3 or TRBV12-4 and TRBJ2-2; D not certain. The CDR3 is made up of 14 amino acids. V was cut by 2 bases and J by 1 base, with 5 bases left in between.

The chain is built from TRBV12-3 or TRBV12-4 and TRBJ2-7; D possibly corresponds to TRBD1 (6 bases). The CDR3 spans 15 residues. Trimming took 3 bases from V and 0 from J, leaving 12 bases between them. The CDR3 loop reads CASSLRQVRSYEQYF. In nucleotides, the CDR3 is TGTGCCAGCAGTTTGCGACAGGTCCGCTCCTACGAGCAGTACTTC.

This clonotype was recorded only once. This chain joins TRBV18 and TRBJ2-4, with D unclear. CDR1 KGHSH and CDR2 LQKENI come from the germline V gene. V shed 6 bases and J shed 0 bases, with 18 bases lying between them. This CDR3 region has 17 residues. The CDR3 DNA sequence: TGTGCCAGCTCCCCCAAGCTGGGGAAGGGAGCCAAAAACATTCAGTACTTC. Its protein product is CASSPKLGKGAKNIQYF.

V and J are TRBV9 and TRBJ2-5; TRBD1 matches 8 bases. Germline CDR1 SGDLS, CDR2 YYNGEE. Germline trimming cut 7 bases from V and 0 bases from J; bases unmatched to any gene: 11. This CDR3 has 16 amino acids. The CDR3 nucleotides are TGTGCCAGCTCCCATGGGGACAGGCCGTACCAAGAGACCCAGTACTTC. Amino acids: CASSHGDRPYQETQYF.

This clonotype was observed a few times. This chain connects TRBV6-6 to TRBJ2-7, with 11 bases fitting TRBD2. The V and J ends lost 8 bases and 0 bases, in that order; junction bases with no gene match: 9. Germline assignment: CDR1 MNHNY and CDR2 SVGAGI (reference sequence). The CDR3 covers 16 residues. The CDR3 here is CASSKRLAGPSYEQYF. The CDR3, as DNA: TGTGCCAGCTCCAAAAGACTAGCGGGGCCCTCCTACGAGCAGTACTTC.

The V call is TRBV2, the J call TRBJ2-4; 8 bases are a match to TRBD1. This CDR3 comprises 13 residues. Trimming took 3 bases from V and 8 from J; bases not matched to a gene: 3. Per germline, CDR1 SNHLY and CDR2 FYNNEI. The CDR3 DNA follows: TGTGCCAGCAGTGAGGAGACAGGGGACATTCAGTACTTC. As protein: CASSEETGDIQYF.

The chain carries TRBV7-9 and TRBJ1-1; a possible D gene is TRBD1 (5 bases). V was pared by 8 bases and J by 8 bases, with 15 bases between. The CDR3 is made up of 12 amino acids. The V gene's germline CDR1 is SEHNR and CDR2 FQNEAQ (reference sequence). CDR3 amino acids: CASRYTGAEAFF. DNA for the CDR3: TGTGCCAGCCGCTACACAGGCGCCGAAGCTTTCTTT.

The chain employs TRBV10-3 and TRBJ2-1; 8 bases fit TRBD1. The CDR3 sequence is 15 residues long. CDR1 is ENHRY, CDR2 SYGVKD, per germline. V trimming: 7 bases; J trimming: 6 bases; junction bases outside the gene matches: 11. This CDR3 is CAIILTGVPGNEQFF. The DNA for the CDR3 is TGTGCCATCATCCTGACAGGGGTCCCTGGCAATGAGCAGTTCTTC.

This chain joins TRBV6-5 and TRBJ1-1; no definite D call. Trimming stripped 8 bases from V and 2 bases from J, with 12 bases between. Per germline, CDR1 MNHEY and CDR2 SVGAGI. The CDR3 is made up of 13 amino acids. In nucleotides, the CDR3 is TGTGCCAGCGCCGAAGAGCAAAACACTGAAGCTTTCTTT. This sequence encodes CASAEEQNTEAFF.

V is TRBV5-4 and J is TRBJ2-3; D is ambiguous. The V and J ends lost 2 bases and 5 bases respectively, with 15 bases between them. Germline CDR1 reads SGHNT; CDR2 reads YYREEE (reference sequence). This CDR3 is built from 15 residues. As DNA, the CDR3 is TGTGCCAGCAGCTTAAAGGGAAGGTGGGGAGATACGCAGTATTTT. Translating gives CASSLKGRWGDTQYF.

The CDR3 reads CSASRDTSNQPQHF. The CDR3 region has the DNA TGCAGTGCTAGCCGGGACACAAGCAATCAGCCCCAGCATTTT. The chain is built from TRBV20-1 and TRBJ1-5, with D perhaps matching TRBD1 (6 bases). The V gene's germline CDR1 is DFQATT and CDR2 SNEGSKA (reference sequence). Trimming pared 3 bases from V and 1 base from J, leaving 10 bases between. The CDR3 has 14 residues.

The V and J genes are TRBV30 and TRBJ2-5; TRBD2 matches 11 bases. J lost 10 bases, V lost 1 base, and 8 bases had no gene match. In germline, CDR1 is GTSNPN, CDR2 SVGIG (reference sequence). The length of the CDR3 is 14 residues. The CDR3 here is CAWSASSGGRNQYF. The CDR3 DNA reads TGTGCCTGGAGTGCCTCTAGCGGGGGGAGGAACCAGTACTTC.

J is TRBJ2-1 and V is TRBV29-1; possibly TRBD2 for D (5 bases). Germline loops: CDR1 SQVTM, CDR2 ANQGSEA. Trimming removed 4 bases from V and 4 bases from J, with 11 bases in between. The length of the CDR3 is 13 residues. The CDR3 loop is CSVAPWRYNEQFF. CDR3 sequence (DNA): TGCAGCGTTGCCCCCTGGAGGTACAATGAGCAGTTCTTC.

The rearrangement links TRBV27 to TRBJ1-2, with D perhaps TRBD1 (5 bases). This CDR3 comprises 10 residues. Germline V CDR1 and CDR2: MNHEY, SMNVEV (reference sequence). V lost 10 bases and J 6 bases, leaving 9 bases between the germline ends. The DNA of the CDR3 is TGTGCCACCCAGGGTCATGGCTACACCTTC. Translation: CATQGHGYTF.